The 22 T cell receptor beta chains below come from one sample, sequenced in a study of cytomegalovirus exposure and HLA in healthy donors. PCR was performed using 60 Vbeta and 13 Jbeta primers. The table came from immunoSEQ multiplex PCR; TCRdb's copy has only in-frame clones and leaves some out. Of under 200,000 clones in the sample, around 82% were seen once. The specimen was PBMCs. All receptors derive from a woman in her twenties or thirties in good health and CMV-seropositive.

This clone was observed a few times. The rearrangement links TRBV6-1 to TRBJ1-1; D gene uncertain. The CDR3 spans 15 residues. V was cut by 3 bases and J by 4 bases, with 15 bases left in between. Germline V CDR1 and CDR2: MNHNS, SASEGT. The chain's CDR3 is CASSERPLGSTEAFF. CDR3 in DNA: TGTGCCAGCAGTGAGAGGCCGCTAGGGAGCACTGAAGCTTTCTTT.

V is TRBV7-3 and J is TRBJ2-1, with 7 bases that match TRBD1. CDR1 is SGHTA, CDR2 FQGTGA, per germline. V lost 5 bases to trimming and J lost 0 bases; unmatched junction nucleotides: 10. The CDR3 is 17 amino acids. The chain's CDR3 is CASSALPTGSSYNEQFF. The CDR3 nucleotides read TGTGCCAGCAGCGCTCTCCCGACAGGGAGCTCCTACAATGAGCAGTTCTTC.

The chain recombines TRBV28 with TRBJ2-3, with 11 bases aligning to TRBD1. CDR3 length equals 16 residues. The germline CDR1 and CDR2 sequences are MDHEN and SYDVKM. J lost 6 bases, V lost 4 bases, and 9 bases had no gene match. In DNA form, the CDR3 reads TGTGCCAGCAGTTCTCCCCGGGACAGGGGGACTGATACGCAGTATTTT. It is translated as CASSSPRDRGTDTQYF.

The V call is TRBV10-3, the J call TRBJ1-2, with a tentative D call TRBD1 (5 bases). Germline V gene sequence: CDR1 ENHRY, CDR2 SYGVKD. The germline V and J ends were trimmed by 10 bases and 4 bases, with 19 bases remaining between them. This CDR3 has 14 amino acids. CDR3: CATHRDSVTYGYTF. CDR3 nucleotides: TGTGCCACCCATCGCGACAGCGTTACCTATGGCTACACCTTC.

This clone turned up a few times. The genes are TRBV9 and TRBJ2-1; 8 bases match TRBD2. Germline CDR1 and CDR2: SGDLS and YYNGEE. Trimming cost V 1 base and J 8 bases; bases outside gene matches: 11. The CDR3 is 16 residues long. CDR3 protein: CASSVQGLGGGDEQFF. The CDR3 DNA sequence: TGTGCCAGCAGCGTACAGGGACTAGGAGGGGGGGATGAGCAGTTCTTC.

This chain links TRBV7-9 with TRBJ1-6, with 9 bases identical to TRBD1. Germline CDR1 SEHNR, CDR2 FQNEAQ (reference sequence). The CDR3 contains 17 residues. The V segment lost 1 base and the J segment 4 bases; nucleotides outside the gene matches: 5. This CDR3 reads CASSLGRDREYNSPLHF. The CDR3 coding sequence is TGTGCCAGCAGCTTAGGACGGGACAGGGAGTATAATTCACCCCTCCACTTT.

The chain links TRBV27 to TRBJ2-6, with D perhaps matching TRBD1 (5 bases). The length of the CDR3 is 13 residues. Germline assignment: CDR1 MNHEY and CDR2 SMNVEV (reference sequence). V lost 8 bases, J lost 1 base, and 6 bases lay in between. CDR3 sequence (DNA): TGTGCCAGCCAGGGTTCTGGGGCCAACGTCCTGACTTTC. Protein sequence: CASQGSGANVLTF.

This chain joins TRBV25-1 and TRBJ1-1, with a possible D match to TRBD1 (6 bases). Looked up from germline, CDR1 is MGHDK and CDR2 is SYGVNS. This CDR3 contains 13 residues. Trimming shortened V by 4 bases and J by 4 bases, and 10 bases separated the two germline ends. The CDR3, as DNA: TGTGCCAGCAGTGTAGGGGGGGCCACTGAAGCTTTCTTT. Protein sequence: CASSVGGATEAFF.

The chain is built from TRBV28 and TRBJ1-5, with D tentatively TRBD1 (6 bases). The CDR3 runs 16 residues. Germline values: CDR1 MDHEN, CDR2 SYDVKM. V lost 5 bases and J 4 bases, leaving 18 bases between the germline ends. The CDR3 loop reads CASSLRGYRANQPQHF. CDR3 nucleotides: TGTGCCAGCAGTCTTAGGGGCTACAGGGCGAATCAGCCCCAGCATTTT.

This clone has a single count. V gene TRBV9 combines with J gene TRBJ2-5; D may be TRBD1 (5 bases). The germline V gene has CDR1 SGDLS and CDR2 YYNGEE. The CDR3 sequence is 14 residues long. V was cut by 4 bases and J by 5 bases, with 15 bases left in between. CDR3 in amino acids: CASSFYGAGETQYF. The CDR3 DNA reads as TGTGCCAGCAGCTTTTATGGGGCTGGCGAGACCCAGTACTTC.

The V gene is TRBV19, the J gene TRBJ1-1, with 10 nucleotides matching TRBD1. The CDR3 is made up of 15 amino acids. The junction had 6 bases not matched to a gene; V was cut back by 4 bases and J by 4 bases. Germline CDR1 is LNHDA and CDR2 is SQIVND (reference sequence). The CDR3 region is CASSTRTGGGTEAFF. The CDR3 nucleotides are TGTGCCAGTAGTACCCGGACAGGGGGAGGCACTGAAGCTTTCTTT.

The V gene is TRBV4-2, the J gene TRBJ1-5; 8 nucleotides match TRBD1. This CDR3 contains 16 residues. The V segment lost 4 bases and the J segment 6 bases; nucleotides outside the gene matches: 11. Germline loops: CDR1 LGHNA, CDR2 YNFKEQ. CDR3 sequence reads: CASSLVQGATGQPQHF. CDR3 coding DNA: TGTGCCAGCAGCCTTGTTCAGGGGGCGACGGGTCAGCCCCAGCATTTT.

Only a few counts were recorded for this clone. As DNA, the CDR3 is TGTGCCTGGACCAGGGCCGAATCTGGAAACACCATATATTTT. Amino acids: CAWTRAESGNTIYF. This chain links TRBV30 with TRBJ1-3, with a weak D call TRBD1 (5 bases). The CDR3 length is 14 residues. Deletions cut 4 bases from V and 1 base from J, with 11 bases between. The germline CDR1 and CDR2 sequences are GTSNPN and SVGIG (reference sequence).

The chain recombines TRBV5-1 with TRBJ2-7; D unclear. Germline V gene lookup returns CDR1 SGHRS and CDR2 YFSETQ. Deletions cut 0 bases from V and 0 bases from J, with 7 bases between. This CDR3 comprises 14 residues. CDR3 in amino acids: CASSLAPLSYEQYF. The CDR3 nucleotides are TGCGCCAGCAGCTTGGCACCACTCTCCTACGAGCAGTACTTC.

V usage is TRBV11-3 and J usage is TRBJ2-1, with 7 bases lining up with TRBD2. V gave up 4 bases and J gave up 1 base; unmatched junction bases: 4. In germline, CDR1 is SGHNT, CDR2 YENEEA. The CDR3 has 15 amino acids. The CDR3 coding sequence is TGTGCCAGCAGCTCCAGAGCGGGATCCTACAATGAGCAGTTCTTC. The encoded protein is CASSSRAGSYNEQFF.

With regard to this clone: The germline gene is not matched at one end of the junction; a read error may be the cause. The chain is built from TRBV6-5 and TRBJ1-3; possible D gene TRBD1, 5 bases. Germline V gives CDR1 MNHEY, CDR2 SVGAGI. CDR3 length: 11 residues. CDR3 DNA: TGTGCCAGCAGCCCTCTTGGACACCATATATTT. Translating it yields CASSPLGHHIF.

The V gene is TRBV10-1, the J gene TRBJ2-7; possible D gene TRBD1, 5 bases. The V end lost 1 base, the J end lost 7 bases, and 11 bases lay between the germline ends. This CDR3 region has 13 residues. CDR1 and CDR2 (germline): WNHNN, SYGVQD (reference sequence). The CDR3 protein is CASSEFQGSEQYF. The CDR3 coding sequence is TGCGCCAGCAGTGAGTTTCAGGGTTCAGAGCAGTACTTC.

The V call is TRBV5-1, the J call TRBJ2-2, with D hard to call. Germline V lookup: CDR1 SGHRS, CDR2 YFSETQ. V lost 2 bases to trimming and J lost 1 base, with 9 bases between them. CDR3 length: 15 residues. Here the CDR3 DNA reads TGCGCCAGCAGCTTTGCAGGCCTGAACACCGGGGAGCTGTTTTTT. Its translation: CASSFAGLNTGELFF.

In nucleotides, the CDR3 is TGTGCCAGCCGCCGGGGGGGGGAGAACACTGAAGCTTTCTTT. Amino acids: CASRRGGENTEAFF. This chain connects TRBV19 to TRBJ1-1; possibly TRBD1 for D (5 bases). Germline V gene data show CDR1 as LNHDA and CDR2 as SQIVND (reference sequence). The CDR3 sequence is 14 residues long. V lost 9 bases and J lost 1, with 15 bases in between. Using reference TRBV19 and TRBJ1-1 for the parts outside the CDR3, the full variable domain is DGGITQSPKYLFRKEGQNVTLSCEQNLNHDAMYWYRQDPGQGLRLIYYSQIVNDFQKGDIAEGYSVSREKKESFPLTVTSAQKNPTAFYLCASRRGGENTEAFFGQGTRLTVV.

The chain is built from TRBV7-2 and TRBJ2-7; 7 bases agree with TRBD1. This CDR3 spans 15 amino acids. Germline V gene lookup returns CDR1 SGHTA and CDR2 FQGNSA. Losses at the gene ends were 6 bases for V and 3 bases for J; bases not matched to a gene: 11. CDR3 nucleotide sequence: TGTGCCAGCAGGAAAACACCGGGACAGATCTACGAGCAGTACTTC. Amino acid sequence: CASRKTPGQIYEQYF.

This chain connects TRBV9 to TRBJ2-5; D may be TRBD1 (5 bases). The CDR3 is 15 residues long. Between the trimmed V and J ends, which lost 0 bases and 4 bases, there was a span of 13 bases. The germline V gene has CDR1 SGDLS and CDR2 YYNGEE. The CDR3 nucleotides read TGTGCCAGCAGCGTAGACAGCGCAACAGGAGAGACCCAGTACTTC. Amino acid sequence: CASSVDSATGETQYF.

The chain couples TRBV5-1 to TRBJ1-1; D remains ambiguous. This CDR3 comprises 15 residues. Per the germline V gene, CDR1 is SGHRS and CDR2 is YFSETQ. Trimming took off 0 bases at V and 0 bases at J, with 9 bases between the two ends. CDR3 DNA sequence: TGCGCCAGCAGCTTGGATAGGGAGTTGAACACTGAAGCTTTCTTT. This translates into CASSLDRELNTEAFF.